The text below deals with one TCR beta chain. No antigen is known for it. CDR3 size: 17 residues. Germline V lookup: CDR1 SGHTA, CDR2 FQGTGA. V was clipped by 2 bases and J by 1 base; unmatched bases: 6. These data originate in a study of vaccination effects on CD4 cells after COVID-19. Whole-study findings and limits: Missing from the study were early post-infection timepoints, and its convalescent patients were few.

Antigen-specific CD4+ T cell clonotypes were called by their expansion after viral peptide-pool culture in ViraFEST. It was after approximately 11 days of culture that CD4+ T cells were isolated. Vaccinated participants had no history of SARS-CoV-2 infection and tested negative for nucleocapsid antibodies. IL-2 medium supplanted half the medium on days 3 and 7. TCRdb's table, derived via immunoSEQ multiplex PCR, lists solely in-frame clones and lacks some. This sample has about 41,000 clones, with more than 60% found just once. The V gene is TRBV7-3, the J gene TRBJ2-2, with 8 bases matching TRBD2. This clonotype was sampled from a human donor who received a COVID-19 vaccine. The sequenced sample was CD4+ T cells from PBMCs cultured with HCoV-OC43 spike peptides, obtained before COVID-19 vaccination. Subset specified: HCoV-OC43 spike overlapping peptide pool stimulation. The DNA for the CDR3 is TGTGCCAGCAGCTTAGGCCCGGGACTAGTGAACACCGGGGAGCTGTTTTTT. Its protein product is CASSLGPGLVNTGELFF.